What follows are 16 T cell receptor beta chains derived from one specimen sequenced in a study of vaccination effects on CD4 cells after COVID-19. Profiling relied on immunoSEQ multiplex PCR, and the TCRdb table lists in-frame clones only, not all of them. This table has approximately 50,000 clones, just under 80% appearing once. Sequencing was preceded by expansion of antigen-specific CD4+ T cells with viral peptide pools in the ViraFEST assay. CD4+ T cell isolation took place after approximately 11 days of culture. Previously uninfected by SARS-CoV-2, the vaccine recipients also showed negative nucleocapsid antibodies. The antigens of these receptors remain unknown. The source was CD4+ T cells from PBMCs cultured with HCoV-OC43 spike peptides, collected before COVID-19 vaccination. As to subset: HCoV-OC43 spike overlapping peptide pool stimulation. These receptors came from a human donor who received a COVID-19 vaccine.

The chain employs TRBV7-9 and TRBJ1-2, with no clear D. Germline CDR1 reads SEHNR; CDR2 reads FQNEAQ (reference sequence). CDR3 size: 13 residues. V lost 3 bases, J lost 8 bases, and 13 bases lay in between. The CDR3 region is CASSFAPLGGYTF. The DNA for the CDR3 is TGTGCCAGCAGCTTTGCACCTTTGGGGGGCTACACCTTC. The full variable domain, rest sourced from reference TRBV7-9 and TRBJ1-2, is DTGVSQNPRHKITKRGQNVTFRCDPISEHNRLYWYRQTLGQGPEFLTYFQNEAQLEKSRLLSDRFSAERPKGSFSTLEIQRTEQGDSAMYLCASSFAPLGGYTFGSGTRLTVV.

The CDR3 region has the DNA TGTGCCAGCAGCTTAGACCTCGGGACTCGCTCAGATGAGCAGTTCTTC. Protein: CASSLDLGTRSDEQFF. This chain uses TRBV5-4 with TRBJ2-1; tentative D call: TRBD2 (6 bases). The CDR3 is 16 residues long. Deletions cut 2 bases from V and 8 bases from J, with 20 bases between. Per germline, CDR1 SGHNT and CDR2 YYREEE (reference sequence).

The chain has TRBV6-4 and TRBJ2-7; the match to TRBD2 covers 8 bases. Losses at the gene ends were 2 bases for V and 2 bases for J; bases not matched to a gene: 5. CDR1 and CDR2 from the germline V gene are MRHNA and SNTAGT. The CDR3 is made up of 15 amino acids. The CDR3 is CASSDSGGPTYEQYV. The CDR3 bases are TGTGCCAGCAGTGACAGCGGGGGCCCAACCTACGAGCAGTACGTC.

The CDR3 reads CASFAGASYNEQFF. The DNA of the CDR3 is TGTGCTAGTTTTGCAGGGGCCTCCTACAATGAGCAGTTCTTC. The chain employs TRBV12-5 and TRBJ2-1, with D perhaps TRBD1 (6 bases). CDR1 LGHNT and CDR2 FRNRAP come from the germline V gene. This CDR3 is 14 amino acids long. V gave up 8 bases and J gave up 0 bases, with 11 bases separating them. Drawing the rest from reference TRBV12-5 and TRBJ2-1, the complete variable domain is DARVTQTPRHKVTEMGQEVTMRCQPILGHNTVFWYRQTMMQGLELLAYFRNRAPLDDSGMPKDRFSAEMPDATLATLKIQPSEPRDSAVYFCASFAGASYNEQFFGPGTRLTVL.

J is TRBJ2-6 and V is TRBV11-1, with 11 bases lining up with TRBD2. CDR3 size: 18 residues. Looked up from germline, CDR1 is SGHAT and CDR2 is FQDESV (reference sequence). Trimming took 0 bases from V and 3 from J; bases not matched to a gene: 4. In DNA form, the CDR3 reads TGTGCCAGCAGCTTAGCTAGCGGGGGGGCCGGTGGGGCCAACGTCCTGACTTTC. Protein: CASSLASGGAGGANVLTF.

This chain connects TRBV2 to TRBJ1-2, with 7 bases aligning to TRBD1. The germline V gene encodes CDR1 SNHLY and CDR2 FYNNEI. Unmatched junction bases numbered 14, after V lost 5 bases and J lost 8 bases. CDR3 length: 15 amino acids. The CDR3 DNA reads as TGTGCCAGCAGTCAAACAGGGGTAACCTATCGGGGCTACACCTTC. Translation gives CASSQTGVTYRGYTF.

This chain joins TRBV30 and TRBJ2-5; TRBD2 aligns across 11 bases. This CDR3 comprises 16 residues. Trimming cost V 0 bases and J 5 bases; bases outside gene matches: 8. Germline V gene lookup returns CDR1 GTSNPN and CDR2 SVGIG (reference sequence). For the CDR3, the DNA is TGTGCCTGGAGTGTACCCCTAGCGGGGGGTTGGGAGACCCAGTACTTC. It specifies CAWSVPLAGGWETQYF.

V is TRBV2 and J is TRBJ1-5, with 8 bases identical to TRBD1. Germline V CDR1 and CDR2: SNHLY, FYNNEI. Trimming removed 8 bases from V and 0 bases from J; junction bases left unmatched: 6. This CDR3 has 15 residues. Here the CDR3 reads CASGRGPNSNQPQHF. CDR3 coding DNA: TGTGCCAGCGGCAGGGGGCCCAATAGCAATCAGCCCCAGCATTTT.

The genes are TRBV7-3 and TRBJ2-2; no firm D call. The CDR3 has 12 residues. Germline assignment: CDR1 SGHTA and CDR2 FQGTGA. The germline V and J ends were trimmed by 1 base and 6 bases, with 3 bases remaining between them. CDR3 loop: CASSLISGELFF. Here the CDR3 DNA reads TGTGCCAGCAGCTTAATCTCCGGGGAGCTGTTTTTT.

The V gene is TRBV5-1, the J gene TRBJ1-4; 7 nucleotides agree with TRBD1. CDR1 SGHRS and CDR2 YFSETQ come from the germline V gene. Trimming removed 2 bases from V and 5 bases from J; junction bases left unmatched: 3. The CDR3 consists of 14 residues. The CDR3 DNA is TGCGCCAGCAGCTTACAGGGGATGAATGAAAAACTGTTTTTT. It codes for CASSLQGMNEKLFF.

The V gene is TRBV6-5, the J gene TRBJ2-5, with D perhaps matching TRBD1 (6 bases). This CDR3 is 11 amino acids long. Trimming took 8 bases from V and 5 from J, leaving 9 bases between them. Germline loops: CDR1 MNHEY, CDR2 SVGAGI. The CDR3 DNA reads TGTGCCAGCTTACAGGGCGAGACCCAGTACTTC. Translated, it gives CASLQGETQYF.

This clone appeared once. The chain is built from TRBV6-2 or TRBV6-3 and TRBJ2-5, with a weak D call TRBD1 (5 bases). The CDR3 covers 17 residues. Trimming removed 2 bases at V and 1 base at J, with 17 bases between. The germline V gene has CDR1 MNHEY and CDR2 SVGEGT. CDR3 amino acids: CASSYHPGRGPQETQYF. The CDR3 region has the DNA TGTGCCAGCAGTTACCACCCTGGTAGGGGCCCCCAAGAGACCCAGTACTTC.

The V call is TRBV5-1, the J call TRBJ2-5; tentative D call: TRBD1 (7 bases). The CDR3 is 17 amino acids. Trimming cost V 3 bases and J 4 bases, with 22 bases left between them. Per the germline V gene, CDR1 is SGHRS and CDR2 is YFSETQ. The CDR3 reads CASSSTGRPSLGETQYF. CDR3 DNA: TGCGCCAGCAGCTCGACAGGGAGGCCTTCCCTCGGAGAGACCCAGTACTTC. The entire variable domain, with the rest obtained from reference TRBV5-1 and TRBJ2-5, is as follows: KAGVTQTPRYLIKTRGQQVTLSCSPISGHRSVSWYQQTPGQGLQFLFEYFSETQRNKGNFPGRFSGRQFSNSRSEMNVSTLELGDSALYLCASSSTGRPSLGETQYFGPGTRLLVL.

The chain uses TRBV5-4 and TRBJ1-1, with 10 bases matching TRBD1. Germline trimming cut 4 bases from V and 4 bases from J; bases unmatched to any gene: 10. The germline CDR1 and CDR2 sequences are SGHNT and YYREEE (reference sequence). This CDR3 comprises 16 residues. The CDR3 region is CASSRGTGDMGTEAFF. CDR3 nucleotides: TGTGCCAGCAGCAGAGGGACAGGGGATATGGGCACTGAAGCTTTCTTT.

The chain combines TRBV5-8 with TRBJ2-3; a weak D match, TRBD2 (5 bases). Trimming left V 7 bases short and J 5 bases short, with 17 bases between. From germline, CDR1 is SGHTS and CDR2 YDEGEE. This CDR3 region has 14 residues. CDR3 in amino acids: CASPDLTGEDTQYF. The CDR3, as DNA: TGTGCCAGCCCTGACCTAACCGGGGAAGATACGCAGTATTTT.

The chain couples TRBV18 to TRBJ1-1, with TRBD1 as a possible D gene (6 bases). V lost 4 bases to trimming and J lost 1 base, with 7 bases between them. The CDR3 extends over 13 amino acids. Germline CDR1 KGHSH, CDR2 LQKENI. The CDR3 protein is CASSQGGNTEAFF. The CDR3 DNA sequence: TGTGCCAGCTCACAAGGGGGGAACACTGAAGCTTTCTTT.